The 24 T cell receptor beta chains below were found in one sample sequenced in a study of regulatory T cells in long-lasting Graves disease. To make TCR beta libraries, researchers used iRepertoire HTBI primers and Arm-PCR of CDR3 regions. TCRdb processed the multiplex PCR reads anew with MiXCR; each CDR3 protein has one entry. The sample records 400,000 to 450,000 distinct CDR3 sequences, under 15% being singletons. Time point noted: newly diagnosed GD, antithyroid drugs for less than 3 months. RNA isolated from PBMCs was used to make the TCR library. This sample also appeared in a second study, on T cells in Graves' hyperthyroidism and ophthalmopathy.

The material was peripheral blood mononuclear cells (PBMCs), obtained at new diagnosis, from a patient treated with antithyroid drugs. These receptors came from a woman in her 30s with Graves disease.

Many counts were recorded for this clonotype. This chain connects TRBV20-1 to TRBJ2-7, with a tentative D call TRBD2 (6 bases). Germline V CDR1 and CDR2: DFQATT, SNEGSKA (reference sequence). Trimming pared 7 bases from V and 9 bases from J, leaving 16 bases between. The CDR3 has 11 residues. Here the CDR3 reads CSVGTATRQYF. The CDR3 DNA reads TGCAGTGTAGGGACTGCGACACGGCAGTACTTC.

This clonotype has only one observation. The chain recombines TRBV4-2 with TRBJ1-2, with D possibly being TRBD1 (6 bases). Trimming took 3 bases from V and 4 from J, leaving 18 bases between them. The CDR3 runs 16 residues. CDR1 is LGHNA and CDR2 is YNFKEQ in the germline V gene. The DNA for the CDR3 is TGTGCCAGCAGCCAGAGGGGGACTCGCGACGCCTATGGCTACACCTTC. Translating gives CASSQRGTRDAYGYTF.

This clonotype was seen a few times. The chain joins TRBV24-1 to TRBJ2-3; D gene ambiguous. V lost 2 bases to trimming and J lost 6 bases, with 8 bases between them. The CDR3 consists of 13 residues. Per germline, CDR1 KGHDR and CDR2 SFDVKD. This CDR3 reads CATSDSRFDTQYF. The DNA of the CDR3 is TGTGCCACCAGTGATTCGCGGTTCGATACGCAGTATTTT.

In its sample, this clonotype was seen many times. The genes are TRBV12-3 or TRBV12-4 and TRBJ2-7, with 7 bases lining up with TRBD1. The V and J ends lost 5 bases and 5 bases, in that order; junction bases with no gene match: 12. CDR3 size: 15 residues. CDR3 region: CASSTPGQLKDEQYF. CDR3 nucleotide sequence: TGTGCCAGCAGTACCCCGGGACAGCTAAAGGACGAGCAGTACTTC.

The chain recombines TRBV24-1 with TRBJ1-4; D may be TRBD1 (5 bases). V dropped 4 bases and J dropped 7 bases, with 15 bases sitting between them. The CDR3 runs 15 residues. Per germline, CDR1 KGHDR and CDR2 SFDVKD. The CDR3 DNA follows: TGTGCCACCAGTGACTCGGGATCGAGGGGTGAAAAACTGTTTTTT. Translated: CATSDSGSRGEKLFF.

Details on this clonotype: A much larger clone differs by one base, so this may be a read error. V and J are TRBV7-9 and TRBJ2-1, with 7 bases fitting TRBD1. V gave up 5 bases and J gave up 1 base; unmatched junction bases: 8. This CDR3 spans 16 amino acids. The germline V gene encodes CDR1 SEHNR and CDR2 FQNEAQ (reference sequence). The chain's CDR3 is CASSGRTGVSYNEQFF. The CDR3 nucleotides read TGTGCCAGCAGCGGTCGGACAGGAGTTTCCTACAATGAGCAGTTCTTC.

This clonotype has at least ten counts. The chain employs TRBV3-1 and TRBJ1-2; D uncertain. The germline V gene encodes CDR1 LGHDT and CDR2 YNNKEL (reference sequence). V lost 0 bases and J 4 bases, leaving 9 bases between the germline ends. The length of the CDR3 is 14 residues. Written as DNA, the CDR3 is TGTGCCAGCAGCCAAGACCCAACCGGCTATGGCTACACCTTC. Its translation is CASSQDPTGYGYTF.

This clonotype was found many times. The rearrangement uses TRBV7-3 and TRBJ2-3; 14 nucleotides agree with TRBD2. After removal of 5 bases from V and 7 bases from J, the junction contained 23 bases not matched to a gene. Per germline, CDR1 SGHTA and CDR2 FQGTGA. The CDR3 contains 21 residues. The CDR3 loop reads CASSRTGTSDKTSGRAHTQYF. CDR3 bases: TGTGCCAGCAGCCGCACAGGGACTAGCGACAAGACTAGCGGGAGGGCCCATACGCAGTATTTT.

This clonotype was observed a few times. The CDR3 here is CASQNVLNSPLHF. The CDR3 DNA reads TGTGCCAGTCAGAATGTATTAAATTCACCCCTCCACTTT. The chain has TRBV19 and TRBJ1-6; D gene ambiguous. The CDR3 sequence is 13 residues long. The ends were cut back, 8 bases at V and 7 bases at J, with 12 bases in the middle. Looked up from germline, CDR1 is LNHDA and CDR2 is SQIVND (reference sequence).

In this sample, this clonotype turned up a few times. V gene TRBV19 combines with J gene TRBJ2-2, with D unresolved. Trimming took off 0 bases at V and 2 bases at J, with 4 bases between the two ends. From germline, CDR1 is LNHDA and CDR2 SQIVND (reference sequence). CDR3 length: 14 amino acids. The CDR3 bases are TGTGCCAGTAGTATAGACCCTAACACCGGGGAGCTGTTTTTT. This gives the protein CASSIDPNTGELFF.

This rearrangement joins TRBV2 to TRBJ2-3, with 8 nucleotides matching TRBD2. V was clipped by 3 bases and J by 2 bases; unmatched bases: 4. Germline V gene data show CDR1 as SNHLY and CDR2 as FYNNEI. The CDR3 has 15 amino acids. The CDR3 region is CASSDGSGITDTQYF. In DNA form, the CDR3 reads TGTGCCAGCAGTGATGGTAGCGGGATCACAGATACGCAGTATTTT.

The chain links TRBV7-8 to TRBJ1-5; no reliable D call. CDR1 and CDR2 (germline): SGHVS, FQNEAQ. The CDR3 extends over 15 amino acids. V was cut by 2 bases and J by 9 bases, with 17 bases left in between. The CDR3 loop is CASSLNEGQSRPQHF. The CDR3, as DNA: TGTGCCAGCAGCTTAAATGAAGGTCAATCGAGGCCCCAGCATTTT. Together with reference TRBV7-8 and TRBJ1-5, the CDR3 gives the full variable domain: GAGVSQSPRYKVAKRGQDVALRCDPISGHVSLFWYQQALGQGPEFLTYFQNEAQLDKSGLPSDRFFAERPEGSVSTLKIQRTQQEDSAVYLCASSLNEGQSRPQHFGDGTRLSIL.

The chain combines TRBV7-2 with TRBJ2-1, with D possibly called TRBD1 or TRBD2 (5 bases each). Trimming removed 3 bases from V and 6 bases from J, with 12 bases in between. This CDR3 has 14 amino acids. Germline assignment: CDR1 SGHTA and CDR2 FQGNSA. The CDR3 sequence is CASSLAPGLNEQFF. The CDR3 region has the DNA TGTGCCAGCAGCTTGGCGCCGGGGCTCAATGAGCAGTTCTTC.

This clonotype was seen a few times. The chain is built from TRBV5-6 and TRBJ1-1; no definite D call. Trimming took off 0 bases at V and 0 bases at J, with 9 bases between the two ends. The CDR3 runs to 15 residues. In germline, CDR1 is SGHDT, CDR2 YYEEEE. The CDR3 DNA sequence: TGTGCCAGCAGCTTGGCTGGGAGTATGAACACTGAAGCTTTCTTT. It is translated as CASSLAGSMNTEAFF.

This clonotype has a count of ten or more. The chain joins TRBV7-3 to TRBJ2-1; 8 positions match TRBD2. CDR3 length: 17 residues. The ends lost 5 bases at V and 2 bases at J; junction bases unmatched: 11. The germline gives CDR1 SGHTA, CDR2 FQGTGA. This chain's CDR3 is CASSRAGLADAYNEQFF. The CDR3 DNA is TGTGCCAGCAGCCGAGCAGGACTAGCCGATGCCTACAATGAGCAGTTCTTC.

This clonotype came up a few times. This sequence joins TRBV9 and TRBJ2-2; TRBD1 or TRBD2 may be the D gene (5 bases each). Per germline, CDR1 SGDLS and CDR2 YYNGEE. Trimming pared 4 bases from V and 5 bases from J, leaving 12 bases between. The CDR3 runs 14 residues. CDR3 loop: CASSRDRKTGELFF. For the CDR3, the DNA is TGTGCCAGCAGCCGGGACCGTAAAACCGGGGAGCTGTTTTTT.

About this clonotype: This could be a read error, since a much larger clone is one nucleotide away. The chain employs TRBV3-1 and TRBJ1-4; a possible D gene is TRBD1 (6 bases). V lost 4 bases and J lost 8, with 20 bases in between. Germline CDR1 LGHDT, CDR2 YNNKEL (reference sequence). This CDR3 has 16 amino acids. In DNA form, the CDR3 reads TGTGCCAGCAGCCTCGCCCGGACAGCCCTCAAGGAAAAACTGTTTTTT. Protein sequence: CASSLARTALKEKLFF.

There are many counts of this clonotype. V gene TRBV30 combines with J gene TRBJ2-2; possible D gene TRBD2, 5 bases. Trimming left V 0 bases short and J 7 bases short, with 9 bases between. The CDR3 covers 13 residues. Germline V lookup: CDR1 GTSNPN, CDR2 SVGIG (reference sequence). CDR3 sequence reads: CAWSVSGGGELFF. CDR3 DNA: TGTGCCTGGAGTGTATCAGGAGGCGGGGAGCTGTTTTTT.

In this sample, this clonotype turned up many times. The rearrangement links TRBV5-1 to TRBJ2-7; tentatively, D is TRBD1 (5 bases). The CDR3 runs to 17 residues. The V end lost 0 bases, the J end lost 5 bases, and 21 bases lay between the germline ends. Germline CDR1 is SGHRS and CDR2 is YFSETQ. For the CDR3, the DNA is TGCGCCAGCAGCTTGGGGGGCCGGACAAGGTTTAACGACGAGCAGTACTTC. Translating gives CASSLGGRTRFNDEQYF.

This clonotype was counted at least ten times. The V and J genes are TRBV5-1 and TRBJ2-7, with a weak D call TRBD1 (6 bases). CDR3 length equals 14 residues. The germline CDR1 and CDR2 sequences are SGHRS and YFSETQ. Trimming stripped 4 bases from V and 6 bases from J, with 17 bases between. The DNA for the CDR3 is TGCGCCAGCAGCGCCTCGACAGGAGTCAGCGAGCAGTACTTC. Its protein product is CASSASTGVSEQYF. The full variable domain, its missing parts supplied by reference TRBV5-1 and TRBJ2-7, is KAGVTQTPRYLIKTRGQQVTLSCSPISGHRSVSWYQQTPGQGLQFLFEYFSETQRNKGNFPGRFSGRQFSNSRSEMNVSTLELGDSALYLCASSASTGVSEQYFGPGTRLTVT.

The CDR3: CASAASGTAILETQYF. CDR3 coding DNA: TGTGCCAGCGCCGCTTCCGGGACGGCGATTCTAGAGACCCAGTACTTC. The chain has TRBV2 and TRBJ2-5; the D call may be TRBD1 or TRBD2 (5 bases each). CDR3 length: 16 residues. Between the trimmed V and J ends, which lost 8 bases and 4 bases, there was a span of 23 bases. From germline, CDR1 is SNHLY and CDR2 FYNNEI.

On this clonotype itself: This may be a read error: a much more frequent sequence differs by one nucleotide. Written as DNA, the CDR3 is TGTGCCAGCAGTGGCCCTCCGGGACAGGGGGCTCGCGAGCAGTACTTC. As protein: CASSGPPGQGAREQYF. The rearrangement uses TRBV6-1 and TRBJ2-7; TRBD1 matches 12 bases. The CDR3 consists of 16 residues. V shed 4 bases, J shed 6 bases, and the junction held 10 bases outside the gene matches. The germline V gene encodes CDR1 MNHNS and CDR2 SASEGT.

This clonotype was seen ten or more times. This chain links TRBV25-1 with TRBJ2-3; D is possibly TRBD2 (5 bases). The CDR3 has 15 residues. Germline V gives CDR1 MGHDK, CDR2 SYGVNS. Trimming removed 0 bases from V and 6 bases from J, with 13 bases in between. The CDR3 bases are TGTGCCAGCAGTGAATATAGCGTAGGCGCGGATACGCAGTATTTT. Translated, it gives CASSEYSVGADTQYF.

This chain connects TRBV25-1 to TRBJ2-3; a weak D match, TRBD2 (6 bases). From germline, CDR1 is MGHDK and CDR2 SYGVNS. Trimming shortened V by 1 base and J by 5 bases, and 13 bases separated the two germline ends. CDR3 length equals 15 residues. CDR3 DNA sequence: TGTGCCAGCAGTGAATGGCGGGAACGGGTAGATACGCAGTATTTT. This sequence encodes CASSEWRERVDTQYF.